A selection of T cell receptor beta chains follows, all from one sample in a study of beta chain features in type 1 diabetes. Assay: immunoSEQ multiplex PCR; the TCRdb copy retains only in-frame clones and omits some. Counted here are 860,000 or so clones, 15% to 20% occurring once; the ten biggest clones make up about 0.02%. The sample was naive CD4+ T cells from blood. Source of these receptors: a woman between 18 and 29 years old in good health. Both conserved end residues are trimmed from each CDR3. Some rows have no size entry. The others give once, few or many, or a class for an expanded clone.

clone_size v_call cdr3_aa
few TRBV10-3 AIRSGTGGSEQY
few TRBV9 ASSSRLAGGVETQY
few TRBV19 ASSKGDSSYNEQF
few TRBV6-5 ASSYSTLF
. TRBV27 ASKQGTLGYT
few TRBV2 ASSGYYEQY
many TRBV7-9 ASSFDGSGNTIY
few TRBV6-1 ASSEVVGGLAVPSSYEQY
once TRBV2 ASSEVRVTDTQY
. TRBV28 ASTVRETQY
few TRBV13 ASSLGRRGWGQNIQY
few TRBV18 ASSRTSGEREQY
. TRBV28 ASSLSGLAAYEQY
. TRBV2 ASSVQEDTEAF
. TRBV18 ASSFQGLAPGEYGYT
. TRBV4-3 ASSQDRLAGEQDTQY
few TRBV4-3 ASSQGDPAYNEQF
. TRBV20-1 SAGRVEQF
few TRBV9 ASSASPSADTQY
few TRBV15 ATSRGAGTGTHEQY
. TRBV28 ASRTGQALVTGELF
few TRBV11-2 ASSSVGFYGYT
. TRBV6-6 ASRYRDNSYEQY
. TRBV5-4 ASSVGTSGRTDTQY
. TRBV11-3 ASSLDSYNEQF
. TRBV5-1 ASSLVGQGTSFTGELF
few TRBV7-8 ASSLVVRGTDTQY
. TRBV6-1 ASSEAAVIRYGYT
few TRBV7-2 ASSLRGLAGGPSYEQY
. TRBV28 ASSTNEQF
few TRBV7-3 ASSLLAGGPKD
few TRBV9 ASSESGGANTGELF
few TRBV28 ASSLAASGPPYEQY
few TRBV6-1 ASNLRTYNEQF
. TRBV19 ASRLGTATTGELF